A single sample is the source of the 8 T cell receptor beta chains below, sequenced in a study of cytotoxic CD8 clonotypes in ibrutinib-treated CLL. Assay: immunoSEQ multiplex PCR; the TCRdb copy retains only in-frame clones and omits some. The sample has some 92,000 clones; 60% to 80% are singletons. Sequenced here: PBMCs, sampled after 24 months of ibrutinib treatment. All receptors derive from a human donor with chronic lymphocytic leukemia.

The genes are TRBV7-9 and TRBJ2-7, with D possibly being TRBD1 (5 bases). Germline loops: CDR1 SEHNR, CDR2 FQNEAQ (reference sequence). The CDR3 consists of 15 residues. Trimming cost V 0 bases and J 2 bases, with 11 bases left between them. The CDR3 DNA follows: TGTGCCAGCAGCTTAGCGGAAAGGGGTCCCTACGAGCAGTACTTC. Protein sequence: CASSLAERGPYEQYF.

V and J are TRBV7-2 and TRBJ2-6; D gene unclear. This CDR3 region has 16 residues. V gave up 1 base and J gave up 0 bases, with 7 bases separating them. Germline values: CDR1 SGHTA, CDR2 FQGNSA. CDR3 coding DNA: TGTGCCAGCAGCTTAGTCGGGCGCTCTGGGGCCAACGTCCTGACTTTC. Translation gives CASSLVGRSGANVLTF.

The gene calls are TRBV5-1 and TRBJ1-1; 9 nucleotides line up with TRBD1. Trimming took 5 bases from V and 2 from J; bases not matched to a gene: 10. The CDR3 covers 16 residues. Germline CDR1 SGHRS, CDR2 YFSETQ. Written as DNA, the CDR3 is TGCGCCAGCAGTCGGGCCAGGGGACAGGGAAACACTGAAGCTTTCTTT. This sequence encodes CASSRARGQGNTEAFF.

The chain has TRBV7-3 and TRBJ2-1; TRBD2 might be the D (5 bases). Trimming left V 5 bases short and J 8 bases short, with 16 bases between. Germline CDR1 SGHTA, CDR2 FQGTGA. This CDR3 contains 14 residues. CDR3: CASSQTAASHEQFF. The CDR3 DNA follows: TGTGCCAGCAGCCAAACAGCGGCTAGTCATGAGCAGTTCTTC.

V is TRBV27 and J is TRBJ2-1; a weak D match, TRBD2 (6 bases). This CDR3 comprises 14 residues. V lost 6 bases and J 0 bases, leaving 9 bases between the germline ends. Germline lookup yields CDR1 MNHEY and CDR2 SMNVEV (reference sequence). The CDR3 here is CASRGGRSYNEQFF. The CDR3 nucleotides read TGTGCCAGCAGGGGAGGTCGCTCCTACAATGAGCAGTTCTTC.

The chain links TRBV6-4 to TRBJ2-3; D unclear. Trimming cost V 0 bases and J 3 bases, with 10 bases left between them. CDR3 length: 15 residues. Germline V gives CDR1 MRHNA, CDR2 SNTAGT. As DNA, the CDR3 is TGTGCCAGCAGTGACTCTGCCCTAAGGACAGATACGCAGTATTTT. Translation: CASSDSALRTDTQYF.

The CDR3 loop reads CASSLDRVDYGYTF. The CDR3 bases are TGCGCCAGCAGCTTGGACAGGGTTGACTATGGCTACACCTTC. The rearrangement uses TRBV5-1 and TRBJ1-2; D might be TRBD1 (6 bases). The germline V and J ends were trimmed by 0 bases and 3 bases, with 9 bases remaining between them. There are 14 residues in the CDR3. The germline V gene encodes CDR1 SGHRS and CDR2 YFSETQ.

The chain carries TRBV2 and TRBJ2-2; no firm D call. The germline V and J ends were trimmed by 8 bases and 6 bases, with 16 bases remaining between them. This CDR3 is 14 amino acids long. From germline, CDR1 is SNHLY and CDR2 FYNNEI. CDR3 DNA: TGTGCCAGCCAGGTGGCGGCTTCTTCCGGGGAGCTGTTTTTT. Its translation is CASQVAASSGELFF.